This entry lists 3 T cell receptor beta chains sequenced from one sample in a study of cytomegalovirus exposure and HLA in healthy donors. The repertoire was sequenced with immunoSEQ multiplex PCR; TCRdb's copy has only in-frame clones and lacks some. Among roughly 56,000 clones listed, 93% were seen once. The material sequenced was PBMCs. The origin of the receptors is a woman aged 18-29 years in good health and CMV-seropositive.

The chain links TRBV5-1 to TRBJ2-3; 7 positions agree with TRBD1. Unmatched junction bases numbered 9, after V lost 0 bases and J lost 2 bases. The CDR3 length is 17 residues. Germline V gene sequence: CDR1 SGHRS, CDR2 YFSETQ. The CDR3 here is CASSLDGDSPFTDTQYF. Here the CDR3 DNA reads TGCGCCAGCAGCTTGGACGGGGACAGCCCCTTCACAGATACGCAGTATTTT.

The DNA of the CDR3 is TGTGCCAGCAGCTCACAGGGGACTAGCACAGATACGCAGTATTTT. Amino acids: CASSSQGTSTDTQYF. The J gene is TRBJ2-3, the V gene TRBV7-3, with D maybe TRBD1 (7 bases). Germline V gives CDR1 SGHTA, CDR2 FQGTGA. The CDR3 is 15 residues long. The V end was cut by 4 bases, the J end by 0 bases, with 11 bases between.

The J gene is TRBJ1-5, the V gene TRBV6-5; 7 bases are a match to TRBD1. Unmatched junction bases numbered 6, after V lost 5 bases and J lost 5 bases. CDR1 and CDR2 from the germline V gene are MNHEY and SVGAGI. The CDR3 sequence is 14 residues long. For the CDR3, the DNA is TGTGCCAGCAGTCAGGGACAGCTGTATCAGCCCCAGCATTTT. Translating it yields CASSQGQLYQPQHF.